These T cell receptor beta chains were read from a single sample in a study of T cell changes during pregnancy in multiple sclerosis. Assay used: immunoSEQ multiplex PCR; TCRdb lists only in-frame clones, some missing. The table includes tens of thousands of clones, about 90% detected once. The sequencing here drew on peripheral blood, taken in the first trimester of pregnancy. The receptors shown here come from a female donor in good health, enrolled as a control in a pregnancy study. The CDR3 runs from the conserved cysteine through the conserved F or W. The D gene is left open where the match is weak. Rows give clone size only sometimes, using once, few, many, or a class for an expanded clone.

- - TRBJ1-5 TRBV5-1 CASSLGPRRDSNQPQHF TGCGCCAGCAGCTTGGGCCCTCGACGGGATAGCAATCAGCCCCAGCATTTT
- - TRBJ1-1 TRBV27 CASFRNTEAFF TGTGCCAGTTTCCGGAACACTGAAGCTTTCTTT
- TRBD2 TRBJ2-2 TRBV4-3 CASSREGRTGELFF TGCGCCAGCAGCCGGGAGGGCCGAACCGGGGAGCTGTTTTTT
- - TRBJ1-1 TRBV7-8 CASSLARPGWSKMNTEAFF TGTGCCAGCAGCTTAGCGAGGCCGGGGTGGAGCAAGATGAACACTGAAGCTTTCTTT
- TRBD1 TRBJ2-1 TRBV4-1 CASSQDLGQGARNEQFF TGCGCCAGCAGCCAAGATCTAGGGCAGGGGGCGAGGAATGAGCAGTTCTTC
- TRBD1 TRBJ2-1 TRBV18 CASSETAGTGGNEQFF TGTGCCAGCTCAGAAACTGCCGGGACAGGGGGCAATGAGCAGTTCTTC
- TRBD2 TRBJ2-5 TRBV9 CASSPGTSTGWETQYF TGTGCCAGCAGCCCCGGGACTAGCACTGGTTGGGAGACCCAGTACTTC
- - TRBJ2-7 TRBV19 CASSIVEIPLEQYF TGTGCCAGTAGTATAGTAGAGATCCCTCTCGAGCAGTACTTC
- TRBD1 TRBJ1-3 TRBV7-9 CASSSQGAVGNTIYF TGTGCCAGCAGCTCACAGGGGGCGGTTGGAAACACCATATATTTT
- - TRBJ2-3 TRBV10-2 CASSGSGVGTDTQYF TGCGCCAGCAGTGGATCCGGGGTGGGCACAGATACGCAGTATTTT
- - TRBJ2-7 TRBV28 CASSPGYEQYF TGTGCCAGCAGCCCCGGCTACGAGCAGTACTTC
- TRBD1 TRBJ1-6 TRBV5-5 CASSRQGQGDSPLHF TGTGCCAGCAGCCGTCAAGGACAGGGGGACTCACCCCTCCACTTT
once TRBD2 TRBJ2-1 TRBV18 CASSPRRLAGLPVGDEQFF TGTGCCAGCTCACCAAGGAGACTAGCGGGACTCCCTGTCGGTGATGAGCAGTTCTTC
- TRBD1 TRBJ2-7 TRBV19 CASSFTGGNEQYF TGTGCCAGTAGTTTTACAGGGGGCAACGAGCAGTACTTC
- - TRBJ1-5 TRBV27 CASSLLQGTQPQHF TGTGCCAGCAGTTTATTACAGGGAACTCAGCCCCAGCATTTT
- - TRBJ1-1 TRBV15 CATSRGRGTEAFF TGTGCCACCAGCAGGGGCCGGGGCACTGAAGCTTTCTTT
- TRBD2 TRBJ2-7 TRBV6-1 CASSEGLAGWYEQYF TGTGCCAGCAGTGAAGGGTTAGCGGGTTGGTACGAGCAGTACTTC
- TRBD2 TRBJ2-3 TRBV7-6 CASSLIAGGTVDTQYF TGTGCCAGCAGCCTCATAGCGGGGGGGACTGTGGATACGCAGTATTTT
once TRBD2 TRBJ2-3 TRBV30 CAWSVLAGTHCGF TGTGCCTGGAGTGTACTAGCGGGGACCCACTGTGGATTT
few - TRBJ1-1 TRBV30 CAWSVAMMGLNTEAFF TGTGCCTGGAGTGTAGCAATGATGGGCCTGAACACTGAAGCTTTCTTT
- TRBD1 TRBJ2-7 TRBV5-1 CASSSDRVAYEQYF TGCGCCAGCAGCTCGGACAGGGTCGCCTACGAGCAGTACTTC
- TRBD1 TRBJ1-4 TRBV18 CASSPPIPTGDPTNEKLFF TGTGCCAGCTCACCACCGATCCCCACAGGGGACCCAACTAATGAAAAACTGTTTTTT
once TRBD2 TRBJ2-1 TRBV9 CASSVTSGAFNEQFF TGTGCCAGCAGCGTAACTAGCGGGGCCTTCAATGAGCAGTTCTTC
- TRBD2 TRBJ2-7 TRBV27 CASSSWLAGPHEQYF TGTGCCAGCAGTTCTTGGCTAGCGGGCCCCCACGAGCAGTACTTC
- TRBD2 TRBJ2-5 TRBV5-1 CASSSLAGGQETQYF TGCGCCAGCAGCTCTCTGGCGGGGGGCCAAGAGACCCAGTACTTC
- - TRBJ2-7 TRBV7-2 CASSLGHPTYEQYF TGTGCCAGCAGCTTGGGGCACCCGACCTACGAGCAGTACTTC
- - TRBJ2-7 TRBV6-1 CARVSYEQYF TGTGCCAGGGTCAGCTACGAGCAGTACTTC
- TRBD1 TRBJ1-2 TRBV5-1 CASSFTGEYGYTF TGCGCCAGCAGCTTTACAGGGGAATATGGCTACACCTTC
- - TRBJ1-4 TRBV6-5 CASSYGRGNEKLFF TGTGCCAGCAGTTACGGGAGGGGGAATGAAAAACTGTTTTTT
- - TRBJ1-2 TRBV27 CASSLGPPTNYGYTF TGTGCCAGCAGTTTAGGGCCCCCAACTAACTATGGCTACACCTTC
- TRBD2 TRBJ2-1 TRBV5-1 CASSGGRLVEQFF TGCGCCAGCAGCGGCGGGAGGTTGGTTGAGCAGTTCTTC
once TRBD2 TRBJ2-3 TRBV10-3 CAIRTSGITDTQYF TGTGCCATCAGAACTAGCGGGATTACAGATACGCAGTATTTT
- TRBD2 TRBJ2-3 TRBV19 CATRRGLAGGTADTQYF TGTGCCACGCGAAGGGGGCTAGCGGGGGGCACGGCAGATACGCAGTATTTT
- - TRBJ2-7 TRBV7-2 CASSPLTGGEQYF TGTGCCAGCAGCCCATTAACCGGAGGGGAGCAGTACTTC
- - TRBJ2-1 TRBV9 CASSVGGGSGSYNEQFF TGTGCCAGCAGCGTGGGGGGCGGGAGTGGATCCTACAATGAGCAGTTCTTC
- - TRBJ2-3 TRBV6-5 CASSYKGADTQYF TGTGCCAGCAGTTACAAGGGGGCAGATACGCAGTATTTT
- - TRBJ1-1 TRBV28 CASWRTVSREAFF TGTGCCAGCTGGCGGACTGTTTCTCGTGAAGCTTTCTTT
- - TRBJ1-1 TRBV7-2 CASSYRFSPNTEAFF TGTGCCAGCAGCTACCGGTTTAGTCCGAACACTGAAGCTTTCTTT
few TRBD2 TRBJ2-1 TRBV9 CASSVVSGGGNEQFF TGTGCCAGCAGCGTAGTCTCGGGAGGGGGAAATGAGCAGTTCTTC
once - TRBJ1-2 TRBV2 CAIPTPRTGGYTF TGTGCCATCCCTACTCCGCGAACAGGCGGCTACACCTTC
- TRBD1 TRBJ2-5 TRBV5-4 CASSSHGGTGMFQETQYF TGTGCCAGCAGCTCTCACGGTGGGACAGGAATGTTCCAAGAGACCCAGTACTTC
- - TRBJ2-7 TRBV11-1 CASSSTGNEQYF TGTGCCAGCAGCTCGACAGGAAACGAGCAGTACTTC
- - TRBJ1-2 TRBV19 CASSPDRRGYGYTF TGTGCCAGTAGTCCGGACAGAAGGGGTTATGGCTACACCTTC
- - TRBJ2-6 TRBV7-3 CASSLLPTGANVLTF TGTGCCAGCAGCTTGCTACCTACTGGGGCCAACGTCCTGACTTTC
- - TRBJ1-5 TRBV2 CASSGEQTTGNQPQHF TGTGCCAGCAGTGGTGAACAGACGACAGGAAATCAGCCCCAGCATTTT
- - TRBJ2-3 TRBV4-3 CASSQERGSRPTDTQYF TGCGCCAGCAGCCAAGAACGAGGGAGTCGCCCCACAGATACGCAGTATTTT
- TRBD1 TRBJ1-5 TRBV2 CASSDRGNQPQHF TGTGCCAGCAGTGACAGGGGGAATCAGCCCCAGCATTTT
once - TRBJ1-5 TRBV2 CASSDRSNQPQHF TGTGCCAGCAGCGATAGAAGCAATCAGCCCCAGCATTTT
- TRBD1 TRBJ2-7 TRBV4-1 CASSQAGGSYEQYF TGCGCCAGCAGCCAAGCAGGGGGCTCCTACGAGCAGTACTTC
- TRBD2 TRBJ2-7 TRBV14 CASSQGMTSAREQYF TGTGCCAGCAGCCAAGGGATGACTAGCGCTAGGGAGCAGTACTTC
few TRBD2 TRBJ2-2 TRBV2 CASKGVAGGVTGELFF TGTGCCAGCAAGGGAGTAGCGGGAGGGGTTACCGGGGAGCTGTTTTTT
- - TRBJ1-1 TRBV19 CASSISQSLEAFF TGTGCCAGTAGTATATCCCAGTCCCTTGAAGCTTTCTTT
- - TRBJ1-5 TRBV30 CAWSPRGRPGDQPQHF TGTGCCTGGAGCCCGAGAGGCAGGCCGGGGGATCAGCCCCAGCATTTT
- - TRBJ1-2 TRBV7-8 CASSFGGAFGYTF TGTGCCAGCAGCTTCGGGGGGGCTTTTGGCTACACCTTC
few - TRBJ2-1 TRBV2 CASRGVIDEQFF TGTGCCAGCAGAGGGGTCATTGATGAGCAGTTCTTC
- TRBD1 TRBJ1-1 TRBV28 CAAGQGTGTEAFF TGTGCCGCTGGACAGGGGACGGGAACTGAAGCTTTCTTT
- - TRBJ2-1 TRBV7-8 CASSLHRAKGNEQFF TGTGCCAGCAGCTTACACAGGGCCAAGGGCAATGAGCAGTTCTTC
- - TRBJ2-7 TRBV5-1 CASSLEGPGEQYF TGCGCCAGCAGCTTGGAAGGCCCGGGTGAGCAGTACTTT
- TRBD1 TRBJ1-1 TRBV7-9 CASSSVTGPGSEAFF TGTGCCAGCAGCTCGGTGACAGGGCCCGGGTCTGAAGCTTTCTTT